Following are 22 T cell receptor beta chains from one sample sequenced in a study of monozygotic twins with inflammatory bowel disease. TCRdb re-analyzed the 5' RACE reads; it lists each CDR3 protein once, without DNA. The specimen's table records 110,000 to 150,000 distinct CDR3 sequences. The sequenced sample was blood. Receptor source: a human donor with ulcerative colitis or Crohn's disease, or a healthy co-twin of an affected twin (not recorded which).

This sequence joins TRBV18 and TRBJ2-2; without DNA, the TCRdb call of TRBD1 cannot be checked. CDR3 length equals 16 residues. Germline V gene lookup returns CDR1 KGHSH and CDR2 LQKENI. CDR3 in amino acids: CASSPETEPNTGELFF.

The CDR3 region is CASSLQGPLGGYTF. The rearrangement uses TRBV2 and TRBJ1-2; checking the TCRdb D call of TRBD1 is not possible without DNA. This CDR3 has 14 amino acids. Germline CDR1 reads SNHLY; CDR2 reads FYNNEI. Looking up the rest from reference TRBV2 and TRBJ1-2 gives the full variable domain: EPEVTQTPSHQVTQMGQEVILRCVPISNHLYFYWYRQILGQKVEFLVSFYNNEISEKSEIFDDQFSVERPDGSNFTLKIRSTKLEDSAMYFCASSLQGPLGGYTFGSGTRLTVV.

V is TRBV5-1 and J is TRBJ2-7. The germline V gene encodes CDR1 SGHRS and CDR2 YFSETQ. The CDR3 spans 15 residues. CDR3 protein: CASSLGAGASYEQYF.

This chain uses TRBV10-1 with TRBJ2-2; the TCRdb D gene call, TRBD1, has no DNA to confirm it. CDR3 size: 13 residues. CDR1 is WNHNN and CDR2 is SYGVQD in the germline V gene (reference sequence). The chain's CDR3 is CASAGQLTGELFF.

The chain recombines TRBV4-1 with TRBJ1-1. The CDR3 has 13 amino acids. Germline CDR1 and CDR2: MGHRA and YSYEKL. CDR3 in amino acids: CASSQLSGTEAFF.

The chain uses TRBV7-2 and TRBJ1-1; absent DNA, TCRdb's TRBD1 call cannot be checked. The CDR3 consists of 15 residues. The germline V gene has CDR1 SGHTA and CDR2 FQGNSA. The CDR3 here is CASSLVGTGVAEAFF.

The chain has TRBV5-4 and TRBJ1-1; TCRdb's D call, TRBD1, is unchecked because there is no DNA. CDR1 SGHNT and CDR2 YYREEE come from the germline V gene (reference sequence). The CDR3 is 15 residues long. The CDR3 spells CASSPILTPGTEAFF.

This chain links TRBV11-2 with TRBJ2-6. The CDR3 consists of 15 residues. In germline, CDR1 is SGHAT, CDR2 FQNNGV. CDR3 residues: CASSHESSGANVLTF.

The chain carries TRBV5-6 and TRBJ1-1. Germline loops: CDR1 SGHDT, CDR2 YYEEEE. The CDR3 sequence is 14 residues long. CDR3 protein: CASSLQRGSTEAFF.

V gene TRBV29-1 combines with J gene TRBJ2-4; lacking DNA, the TRBD1 call made by TCRdb goes unchecked. Germline CDR1 SQVTM, CDR2 ANQGSEA. CDR3 length: 14 amino acids. The CDR3 spells CSVGGGLAKNIQYF. The complete variable domain, with remaining parts taken from reference TRBV29-1 and TRBJ2-4, reads SAVISQKPSRDICQRGTSLTIQCQVDSQVTMMFWYRQQPGQSLTLIATANQGSEATYESGFVIDKFPISRPNLTFSTLTVSNMSPEDSSIYLCSVGGGLAKNIQYFGAGTRLSVL.

The chain combines TRBV24-1 with TRBJ2-1; checking the TCRdb D call of TRBD1 is not possible without DNA. The CDR3 has 16 residues. Germline CDR1 KGHDR, CDR2 SFDVKD. The CDR3 here is CATSDPSGGAYNEQFF.

This chain links TRBV5-1 with TRBJ2-3; the D call from TCRdb, TRBD2, cannot be confirmed without DNA. The CDR3 covers 14 residues. The germline CDR1 and CDR2 sequences are SGHRS and YFSETQ. CDR3 loop: CASRETSGTDTQYF.

The chain combines TRBV7-2 with TRBJ1-1; the TCRdb D gene call, TRBD1, has no DNA to confirm it. The CDR3 consists of 14 residues. Germline values: CDR1 SGHTA, CDR2 FQGNSA. This CDR3 reads CASSPRQGTAEAFF.

V is TRBV10-3 and J is TRBJ1-5; checking the TCRdb D call of TRBD1 is not possible without DNA. CDR1 ENHRY and CDR2 SYGVKD come from the germline V gene. This CDR3 contains 15 residues. The CDR3 reads CAISESPGGEQPQHF.

V gene TRBV27 combines with J gene TRBJ1-2. This CDR3 has 13 amino acids. Germline V gene lookup returns CDR1 MNHEY and CDR2 SMNVEV (reference sequence). The CDR3 loop is CASSFEGFHGYTF.

This chain joins TRBV7-7 and TRBJ2-2; TCRdb gives TRBD2 as the D gene, but with no DNA this cannot be confirmed. CDR3 length: 16 residues. The V gene's germline CDR1 is SSHAT and CDR2 FNYEAQ (reference sequence). The CDR3 sequence: CASSHVAGGHTGELFF.

V and J are TRBV28 and TRBJ2-1. The CDR3 loop spans 11 amino acids. Germline assignment: CDR1 MDHEN and CDR2 SYDVKM. CDR3 sequence: CASSLFWEQFF.

V and J are TRBV9 and TRBJ2-7; TCRdb selects TRBD2, and the lack of DNA leaves this call unchecked. The CDR3 covers 15 residues. Germline values: CDR1 SGDLS, CDR2 YYNGEE. The CDR3 loop is CASSVGSPSWSEQYF.

V is TRBV5-1 and J is TRBJ2-7; TCRdb reports TRBD2, a call that lacks DNA to check it against. CDR3 length: 16 residues. Germline CDR1 and CDR2: SGHRS and YFSETQ. The CDR3 here is CASSLTGTSGFYEQYF.

This chain uses TRBV7-9 with TRBJ2-4; as DNA is missing, the TRBD1 call by TCRdb cannot be tested. CDR1 is SEHNR, CDR2 FQNEAQ, per germline (reference sequence). The CDR3 is 16 amino acids. CDR3 region: CASTLPTRAAKNIQYF.

V and J are TRBV20-1 and TRBJ2-7; TCRdb's D call, TRBD2, is unchecked because there is no DNA. Germline CDR1 reads DFQATT; CDR2 reads SNEGSKA (reference sequence). The CDR3 loop spans 15 amino acids. CDR3 sequence: CSASSIGRAPYEQYF.

CDR3: CSARVGKTIYF. The V call is TRBV20-1, the J call TRBJ1-3. The CDR3 consists of 11 residues. Germline loops: CDR1 DFQATT, CDR2 SNEGSKA (reference sequence).